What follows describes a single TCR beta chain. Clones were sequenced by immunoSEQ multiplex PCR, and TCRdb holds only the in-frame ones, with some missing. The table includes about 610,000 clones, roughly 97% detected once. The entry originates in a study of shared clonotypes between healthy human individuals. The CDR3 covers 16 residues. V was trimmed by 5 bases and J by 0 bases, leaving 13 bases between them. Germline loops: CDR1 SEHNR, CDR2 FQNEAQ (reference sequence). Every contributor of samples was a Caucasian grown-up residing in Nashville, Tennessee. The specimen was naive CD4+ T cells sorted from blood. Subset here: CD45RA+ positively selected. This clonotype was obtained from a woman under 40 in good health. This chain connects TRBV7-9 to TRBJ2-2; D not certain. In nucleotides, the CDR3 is TGTGCCAGCAGCCCGCTTGGGAAATCGAACACCGGGGAGCTGTTTTTT. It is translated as CASSPLGKSNTGELFF.